This T cell receptor (beta chain) was sequenced in a study of blood T cell repertoires in COVID-19. Overall study: The United States, Italy and Spain were the sources of the acute and convalescent COVID-19 samples. In each case, the material was cDNA or gDNA derived from T cells, B-cell-depleted T cells, or PBMCs.

The V end lost 6 bases, the J end lost 9 bases, and 15 bases lay between the germline ends. The CDR3 contains 13 residues. Germline CDR1 is MDHEN and CDR2 is SYDVKM. Individuals drawn from 24 US areas were roughly 18 to 89 years old. Produced via immunoSEQ multiplex PCR; TCRdb's table is partial and in-frame only. The data hold around 250,000 clones, with just over 85% observed a single time. This chain joins TRBV28 and TRBJ2-1; tentatively, D is TRBD2 (6 bases). Source material: PBMCs or T cells enriched from blood (not recorded which). The TCR was taken from a young man who had recovered from COVID-19. The CDR3 sequence is CASSQTGRGEQFF. The CDR3 nucleotides are TGTGCCAGCAGCCAGACTGGGCGGGGTGAGCAGTTCTTC.